This TCR beta chain was recorded in a study of early T cells in non-severe SARS-CoV-2 infection. Study in general: With bulk RNA from unsorted whole blood as input, sequencing yielded unpaired chains.

Overall study results and limits: VDJdb-based annotation leaned toward anti-spike CD8 responses and missed private and CD4 specificities.

There are a few counts of this clonotype. Its antigen is not identified. Unique molecular identifiers were attached to individual cDNA molecules. TCRdb re-derived calls from the 5' RACE reads in MiXCR, one entry per CDR3 protein. Found here are tens of thousands of distinct CDR3 sequences, roughly a sixth of them singletons; the top ten hold 12%. The CDR3 consists of 14 residues. V dropped 0 bases and J dropped 3 bases, with 6 bases sitting between them. CDR1 MNHEY and CDR2 SVGEGT come from the germline V gene. Sequencing input: whole blood. The source is an adult who was a healthcare worker with PCR-confirmed SARS-CoV-2 infection or an uninfected control (not recorded which). The chain uses TRBV6-2 or TRBV6-3 and TRBJ2-1; no clear D gene. CDR3 in amino acids: CASSYSSDYNEQFF. In DNA, the CDR3 is TGTGCCAGCAGTTACTCGAGCGACTACAATGAGCAGTTCTTC.